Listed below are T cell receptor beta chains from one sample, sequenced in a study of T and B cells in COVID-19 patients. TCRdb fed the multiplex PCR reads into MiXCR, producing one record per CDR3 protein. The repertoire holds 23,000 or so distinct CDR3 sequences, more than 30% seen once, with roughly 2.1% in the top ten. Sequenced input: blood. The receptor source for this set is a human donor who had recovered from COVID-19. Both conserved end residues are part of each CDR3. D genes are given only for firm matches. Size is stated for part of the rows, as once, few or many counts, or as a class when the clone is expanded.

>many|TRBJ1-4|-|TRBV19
TGTGCCAGTAGTCCTTGGGAGCCCCTAACTAATGAAAAACTGTTTTTT
CASSPWEPLTNEKLFF
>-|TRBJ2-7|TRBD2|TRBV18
TGTGCCAGCTCTCCTAGGACTAGCGGGGAATCCTACGAGCAGTACTTC
CASSPRTSGESYEQYF
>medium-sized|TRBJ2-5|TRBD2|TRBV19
TGTGCCAGTAGTCCGGGACTAGCGACCGAGACCCAGTACTTC
CASSPGLATETQYF
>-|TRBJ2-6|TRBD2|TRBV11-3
TGTGCCAGCAGCCTGCCGGGGGGGGGGATTGGCTCTGGGGCCAACGTCCTGACTTTC
CASSLPGGGIGSGANVLTF
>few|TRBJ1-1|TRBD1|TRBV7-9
TGTGCCAGCAGACGACAGGGGACCGTTGTGAACACTGAAGCTTTCTTT
CASRRQGTVVNTEAFF
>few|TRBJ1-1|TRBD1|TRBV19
TGTGCCAGTAGCCGGTTAGGGGGCGAGAATGAAGCTTTCTTT
CASSRLGGENEAFF
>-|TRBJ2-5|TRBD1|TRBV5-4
TGTGCCAGCAGCCCTAGAGGGGGCAGAGAGACCCAGTACTTC
CASSPRGGRETQYF
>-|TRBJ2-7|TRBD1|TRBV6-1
TGTGCCAGCAGTGGAGGACAGGCCGGCAGCTCCTACGTGCAGTACTTC
CASSGGQAGSSYVQYF
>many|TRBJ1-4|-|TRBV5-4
TGTGCCAGCAGCCAGAACCGAGCCGAGATGGGTGAAAAACTGTTTTTT
CASSQNRAEMGEKLFF
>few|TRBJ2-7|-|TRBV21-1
TGTGCCAGCAACGAAGAGTCCGATGAGCAGTACTTC
CASNEESDEQYF
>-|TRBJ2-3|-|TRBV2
TGTGCCAGTACCGTACCCCCCACAGATACGCAGTATTTT
CASTVPPTDTQYF
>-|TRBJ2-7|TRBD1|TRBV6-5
TGTGCCAGCAGTTACGCGGCAGGGGGCGCGAGTGGTCGGTACTTC
CASSYAAGGASGRYF
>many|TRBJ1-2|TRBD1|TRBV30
TGTGCCTGGAGTTTGACAGGGGGCTACACCTTC
CAWSLTGGYTF
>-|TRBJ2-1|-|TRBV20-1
TGCAGTAACGCGCACAATGAGCAGTTCTTC
CSNAHNEQFF
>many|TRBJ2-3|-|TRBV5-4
TGTGCCAGCAGCTTGGAGGGACGGAACACAGATACGCAGTATTTT
CASSLEGRNTDTQYF
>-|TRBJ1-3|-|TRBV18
TGTGCCAGCTCACCAACTTCGGGGGAAAGAAACACCATATATTTT
CASSPTSGERNTIYF
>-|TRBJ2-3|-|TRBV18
TGTGCCAGCTCACCATTTTGGGGCCAGTCCGCAGATACGCAGTATTTT
CASSPFWGQSADTQYF
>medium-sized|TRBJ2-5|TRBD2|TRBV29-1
TGCAGCGTTGTGCGGGGGGGAATAGGAGAGACCCAGTACTTC
CSVVRGGIGETQYF
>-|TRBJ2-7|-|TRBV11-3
TGTGCCAGCAGCGTAGCCGGGGGATGGTACTACGAGCAGTACTTC
CASSVAGGWYYEQYF
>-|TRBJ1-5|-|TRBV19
TGTGCCAGTAGTCAGGGCAGGGGAGGGGGTCAGCCCCAGCATTTT
CASSQGRGGGQPQHF
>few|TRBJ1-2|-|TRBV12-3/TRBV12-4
TGTGCCAGCAAGCCCGGGAGGGGTGAAGGCTACACCTTC
CASKPGRGEGYTF
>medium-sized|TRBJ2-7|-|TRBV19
TGTGCCACCTCTGGCCAGGGGAGAGCCTACGAGCAGTACTTC
CATSGQGRAYEQYF
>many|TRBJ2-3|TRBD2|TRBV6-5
TGTGCCAGCAGGTCGACAAGCGGGAGAGATACGCAGTATTTT
CASRSTSGRDTQYF
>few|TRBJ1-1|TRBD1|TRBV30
TGTGCCTTTAAATCAGGACAGGACACTGAAGCTTTCTTT
CAFKSGQDTEAFF
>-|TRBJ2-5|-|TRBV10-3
TGTGCCATCAGTGAAGGATCGACAGGACAAGAGACCCAGTACTTC
CAISEGSTGQETQYF
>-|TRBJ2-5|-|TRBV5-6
TGTGCCAGCACCAATCACAACGGATACCAAGAGACCCAGTACTTC
CASTNHNGYQETQYF
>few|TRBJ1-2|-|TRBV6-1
TGTGCCAGCAGTGAAGAAGTAGGGGTGGATGGCTATGGCTACACCTTC
CASSEEVGVDGYGYTF
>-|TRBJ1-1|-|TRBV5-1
TGCGCCAGCAGCTTGGAGGGGCAGAACACTGAAGCTTTCTTT
CASSLEGQNTEAFF
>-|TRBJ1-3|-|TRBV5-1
TGCGCCAGCAGCTTGGACGGGGGCGAAAACACCATATATTTT
CASSLDGGENTIYF
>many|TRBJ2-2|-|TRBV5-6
TGTGCCAGCAGCTTAGGGGAGACCGGGGAGCTGTTTTTT
CASSLGETGELFF
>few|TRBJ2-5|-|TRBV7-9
TGTGCCAGCAGCTTATACCGGGTAGAGACCCAGTACTTC
CASSLYRVETQYF
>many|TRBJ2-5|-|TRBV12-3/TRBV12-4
TGTGCCAGCAGTTTTGGGGAGACCCAGTACTTC
CASSFGETQYF
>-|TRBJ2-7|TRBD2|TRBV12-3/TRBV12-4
TGTGCCAGCAAGCCGGCTGGCGCGGGGGTCTACGAGCAGTACTTC
CASKPAGAGVYEQYF
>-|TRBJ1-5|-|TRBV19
TGTGCCCAGACAGGCGTCTATAGCAATCAGCCCCAGCATTTT
CAQTGVYSNQPQHF
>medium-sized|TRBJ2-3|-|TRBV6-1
TGTGCCAGCAGTGACGTAAGGGGCACAGATACGCAGTATTTT
CASSDVRGTDTQYF
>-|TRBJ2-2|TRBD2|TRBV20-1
TGCAGTGCTAGACCGACTAGCGGGGGGAACACCGGGGAGCTGTTTTTT
CSARPTSGGNTGELFF
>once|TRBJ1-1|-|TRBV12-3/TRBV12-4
TGTGCCAGCACACGGTGGGAGAACACTGAAGCTTTCTTT
CASTRWENTEAFF
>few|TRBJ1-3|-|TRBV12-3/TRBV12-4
TGTGCCAGCGCCCACCGGGGGTACGAAGGAAACACCATATATTTT
CASAHRGYEGNTIYF
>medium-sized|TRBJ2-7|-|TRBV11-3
TGTGCCAGCAGCTCCGGGCCCTACGAGCAGTACTTC
CASSSGPYEQYF
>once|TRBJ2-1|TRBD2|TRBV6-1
TGTGCCAGCAGTGAAGAGCTACGACTAGCGGGGGTCAATGAGCAGTTCTTC
CASSEELRLAGVNEQFF
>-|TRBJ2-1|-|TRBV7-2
TGTGCCAGCAGCTTTGGTCCCGGCGGGGTAGATGAGCAGTTCTTC
CASSFGPGGVDEQFF
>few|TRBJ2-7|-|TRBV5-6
TGTGCCAGCGGCAGGACAGCCAACTACGAGCAGTACTTC
CASGRTANYEQYF
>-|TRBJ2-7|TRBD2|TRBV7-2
TGTGCCAGCAGCTTACTAGCGGGGGCCCTCTACGAGCAGTACTTC
CASSLLAGALYEQYF
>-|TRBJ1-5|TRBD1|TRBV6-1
TGTGCCAGCAGTGCAAGACAGGGATTAAGCCCCCAGCATTTT
CASSARQGLSPQHF
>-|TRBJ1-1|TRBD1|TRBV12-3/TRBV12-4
TGTGCCAGCAGTTACTCAAAGGGCAGGGGGCTGAGGGGCAACATGAACACTGAAGCTTTCTTT
CASSYSKGRGLRGNMNTEAFF
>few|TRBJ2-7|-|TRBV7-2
TGTGCCACCAAAGGGGGGGGCCGGGGAGGGTCCTACGAGCAGTACTTC
CATKGGGRGGSYEQYF
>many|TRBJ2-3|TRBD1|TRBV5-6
TGTGCCAGCAGCTTGAGGACAGGAGGCACAGATACGCAGTATTTT
CASSLRTGGTDTQYF
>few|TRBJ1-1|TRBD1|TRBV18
TGTGCCAGCTCACCAGGGTCGGCAGGGGGATACACTGAAGCTTTCTTT
CASSPGSAGGYTEAFF
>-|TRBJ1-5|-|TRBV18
TGTGCCAGCTCACCCCCGGGAGGGCTGGGCCAGCCCCAGCATTTT
CASSPPGGLGQPQHF
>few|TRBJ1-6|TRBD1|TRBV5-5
TGTGCCAGCAGCGCGGACAGGGCTTCACCCCTCCACTTT
CASSADRASPLHF